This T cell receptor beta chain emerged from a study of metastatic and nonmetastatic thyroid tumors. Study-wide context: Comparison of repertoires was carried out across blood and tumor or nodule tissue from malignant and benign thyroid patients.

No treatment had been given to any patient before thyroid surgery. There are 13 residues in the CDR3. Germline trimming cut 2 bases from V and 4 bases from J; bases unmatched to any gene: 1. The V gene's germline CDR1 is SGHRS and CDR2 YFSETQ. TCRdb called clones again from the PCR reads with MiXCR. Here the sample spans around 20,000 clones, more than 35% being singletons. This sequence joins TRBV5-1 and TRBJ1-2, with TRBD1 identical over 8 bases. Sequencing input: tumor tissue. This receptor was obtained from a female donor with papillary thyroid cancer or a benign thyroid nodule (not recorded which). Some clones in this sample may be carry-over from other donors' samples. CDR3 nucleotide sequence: TGCGCCAGCAGCTTTACAGGGGGCTATGGCTACACCTTC. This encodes CASSFTGGYGYTF.